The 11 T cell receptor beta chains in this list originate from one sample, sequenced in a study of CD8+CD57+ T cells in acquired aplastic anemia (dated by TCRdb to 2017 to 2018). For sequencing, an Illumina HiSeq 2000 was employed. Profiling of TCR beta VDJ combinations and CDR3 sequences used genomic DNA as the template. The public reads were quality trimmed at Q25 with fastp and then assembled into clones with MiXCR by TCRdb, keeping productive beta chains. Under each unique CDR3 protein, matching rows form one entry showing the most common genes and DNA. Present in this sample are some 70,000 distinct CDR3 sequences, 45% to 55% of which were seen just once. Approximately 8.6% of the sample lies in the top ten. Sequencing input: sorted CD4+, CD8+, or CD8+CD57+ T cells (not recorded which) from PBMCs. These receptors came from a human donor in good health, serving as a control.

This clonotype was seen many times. The DNA for the CDR3 is TGTGCCAGCAGTTCCGGGACAGGGCCGTACGAGCAGTACTTC. Translated, it gives CASSSGTGPYEQYF. The genes are TRBV27 and TRBJ2-7; 9 bases agree with TRBD1. Germline loops: CDR1 MNHEY, CDR2 SMNVEV (reference sequence). V was clipped by 4 bases and J by 4 bases; unmatched bases: 5. The CDR3 totals 14 residues.

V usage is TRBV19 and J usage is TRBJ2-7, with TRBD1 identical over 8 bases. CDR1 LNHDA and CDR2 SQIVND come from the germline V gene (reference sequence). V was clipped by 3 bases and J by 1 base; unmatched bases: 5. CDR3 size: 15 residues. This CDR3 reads CASSIQGQESYEQYF. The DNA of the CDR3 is TGTGCCAGTAGTATTCAGGGACAGGAGTCCTACGAGCAGTACTTC.

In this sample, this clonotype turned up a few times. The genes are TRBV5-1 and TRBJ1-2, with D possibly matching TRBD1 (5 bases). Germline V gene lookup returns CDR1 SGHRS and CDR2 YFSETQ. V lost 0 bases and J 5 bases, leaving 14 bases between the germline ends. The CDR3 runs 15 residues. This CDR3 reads CASSLGQGITYGYTF. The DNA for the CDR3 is TGCGCCAGCAGCTTGGGTCAGGGTATAACTTATGGCTACACCTTC. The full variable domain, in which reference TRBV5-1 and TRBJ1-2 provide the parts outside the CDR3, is KAGVTQTPRYLIKTRGQQVTLSCSPISGHRSVSWYQQTPGQGLQFLFEYFSETQRNKGNFPGRFSGRQFSNSRSEMNVSTLELGDSALYLCASSLGQGITYGYTFGSGTRLTVV.

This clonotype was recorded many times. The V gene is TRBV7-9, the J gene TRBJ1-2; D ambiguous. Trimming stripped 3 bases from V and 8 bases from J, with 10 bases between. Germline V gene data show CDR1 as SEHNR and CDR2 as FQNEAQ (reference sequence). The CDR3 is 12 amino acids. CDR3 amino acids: CASSFTPGGYTF. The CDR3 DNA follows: TGTGCCAGCAGCTTCACGCCGGGGGGCTACACCTTC.

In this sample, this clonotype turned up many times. CDR3 coding DNA: TGTGCCAGCAGCTCAGCCGGGACAATATTGACCGGGGAGCTGTTTTTT. This translates into CASSSAGTILTGELFF. The genes are TRBV7-9 and TRBJ2-2; D might be TRBD1 (6 bases). The CDR3 sequence is 16 residues long. Trimming removed 4 bases from V and 5 bases from J, with 17 bases in between. Germline V lookup: CDR1 SEHNR, CDR2 FQNEAQ (reference sequence).

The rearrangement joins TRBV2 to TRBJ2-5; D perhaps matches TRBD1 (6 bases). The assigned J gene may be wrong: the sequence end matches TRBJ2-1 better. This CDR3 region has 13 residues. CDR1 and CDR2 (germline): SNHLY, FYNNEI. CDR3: CASSEDSQETQFF. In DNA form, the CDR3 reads TGTGCCAGCAGTGAGGACAGTCAAGAGACCCAGTTCTTC.

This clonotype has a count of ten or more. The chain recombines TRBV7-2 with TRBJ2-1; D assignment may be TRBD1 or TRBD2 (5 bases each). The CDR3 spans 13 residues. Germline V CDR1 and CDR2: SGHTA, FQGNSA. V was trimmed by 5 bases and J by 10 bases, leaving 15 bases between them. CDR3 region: CASSLPRGREQFF. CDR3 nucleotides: TGTGCCAGCAGCCTCCCGAGGGGCCGGGAGCAGTTCTTC.

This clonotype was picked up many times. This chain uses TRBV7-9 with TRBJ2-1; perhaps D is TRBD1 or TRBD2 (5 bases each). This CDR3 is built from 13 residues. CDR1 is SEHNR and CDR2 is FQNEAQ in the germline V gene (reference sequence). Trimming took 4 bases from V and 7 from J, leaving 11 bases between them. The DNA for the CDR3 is TGTGCCAGCAGCTCGGGGCTACTTAATGAGCAGTTCTTC. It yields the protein CASSSGLLNEQFF.

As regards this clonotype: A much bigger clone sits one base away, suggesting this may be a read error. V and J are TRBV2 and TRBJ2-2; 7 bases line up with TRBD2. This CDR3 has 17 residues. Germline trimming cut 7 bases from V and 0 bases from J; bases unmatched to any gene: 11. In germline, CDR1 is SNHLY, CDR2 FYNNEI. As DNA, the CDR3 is TGTGCCAGCATCGGGGCTAGCGGATACTCGAACACCGGGGAGCTGTTTTTT. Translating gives CASIGASGYSNTGELFF.

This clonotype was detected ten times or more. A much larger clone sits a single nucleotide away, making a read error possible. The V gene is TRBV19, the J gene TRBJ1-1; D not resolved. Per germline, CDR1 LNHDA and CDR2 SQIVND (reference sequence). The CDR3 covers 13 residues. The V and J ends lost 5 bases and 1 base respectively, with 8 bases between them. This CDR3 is CASSVSPNTEAFF. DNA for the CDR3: TGTGCCAGTAGTGTGAGTCCGAACACTGAAGCTTTCTTT.

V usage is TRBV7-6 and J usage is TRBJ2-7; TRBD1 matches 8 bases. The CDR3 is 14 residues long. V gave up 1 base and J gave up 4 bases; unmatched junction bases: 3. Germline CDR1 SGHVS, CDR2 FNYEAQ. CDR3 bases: TGTGCCAGCAGCTTAGGGACAGGGAATTACGAGCAGTACTTC. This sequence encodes CASSLGTGNYEQYF.